The 15 T cell receptor beta chains below were found in one sample sequenced in a study of control samples from healthy donors and cancer patients. Assay: immunoSEQ multiplex PCR; the TCRdb copy retains only in-frame clones and omits some. The data contain approximately 180,000 clones, around 90% of them singletons. The sequenced sample was blood. Receptor source: a woman in her thirties or forties in good health.

The chain uses TRBV5-4 and TRBJ2-3; 11 bases fit TRBD2. The CDR3 extends over 16 amino acids. Germline V CDR1 and CDR2: SGHNT, YYREEE (reference sequence). J was trimmed by 5 bases and V by 0 bases; bases with no gene match: 5. CDR3 nucleotides: TGTGCCAGCAGCTTGGGAGCTAGCGGGGGGATAGATACGCAGTATTTT. Encoded protein: CASSLGASGGIDTQYF.

A few counts support this clone. The V call is TRBV7-2, the J call TRBJ2-1; 10 bases match TRBD2. Germline-derived CDR1 and CDR2 are SGHTA and FQGNSA. The junction had 14 bases not matched to a gene; V was cut back by 5 bases and J by 7 bases. The CDR3 is made up of 17 amino acids. The CDR3 DNA reads as TGTGCCAGCAGCCCGCGGAATAGCGGGGGGCGGGGGAATGAGCAGTTCTTC. The encoded protein is CASSPRNSGGRGNEQFF. The full variable domain, in which reference TRBV7-2 and TRBJ2-1 provide the parts outside the CDR3, is GAGVSQSPSNKVTEKGKDVELRCDPISGHTALYWYRQSLGQGLEFLIYFQGNSAPDKSGLPSDRFSAERTGGSVSTLTIQRTQQEDSAVYLCASSPRNSGGRGNEQFFGPGTRLTVL.

The rearrangement uses TRBV21-1 and TRBJ1-5. TRBV21-1 is a documented pseudogene. The CDR3 is made up of 15 amino acids. CDR3 residues: CASSKRVVWTLSQHF. The CDR3 DNA reads TGTGCCAGCAGCAAAAGGGTGGTCTGGACCTTGTCCCAGCATTTT.

The genes are TRBV7-3 and TRBJ2-3; D is unresolved. Trimming took off 5 bases at V and 1 base at J, with 7 bases between the two ends. The CDR3 is 13 amino acids. The V gene's germline CDR1 is SGHTA and CDR2 FQGTGA. The CDR3 DNA follows: TGTGCCAGCAGCGGAACCCGCACAGATACGCAGTATTTT. Its translation is CASSGTRTDTQYF.

The V gene is TRBV4-1, the J gene TRBJ1-4; D gene unclear. Per the germline V gene, CDR1 is MGHRA and CDR2 is YSYEKL. This CDR3 is 14 amino acids long. V was trimmed by 5 bases and J by 0 bases, leaving 7 bases between them. Here the CDR3 reads CASSNPATNEKLFF. Written as DNA, the CDR3 is TGCGCCAGCAGCAACCCCGCAACTAATGAAAAACTGTTTTTT.

This clone is a singleton in its sample. The rearrangement joins TRBV10-3 to TRBJ1-1, with a possible D match to TRBD1 (5 bases). V was clipped by 2 bases and J by 5 bases, with 15 bases between them. The germline V gene encodes CDR1 ENHRY and CDR2 SYGVKD. CDR3 length equals 15 residues. The CDR3 protein is CAISESGGVGTEAFF. CDR3 bases: TGTGCCATCAGTGAGAGCGGGGGGGTAGGAACTGAAGCTTTCTTT.

J is TRBJ1-1 and V is TRBV18; tentative D call: TRBD1 (5 bases). The CDR3 runs to 17 residues. The germline CDR1 and CDR2 sequences are KGHSH and LQKENI. Deletions cut 2 bases from V and 3 bases from J, with 19 bases between. DNA for the CDR3: TGTGCCAGCTCACCATTGGGGACTCTTCCCTCGCACACTGAAGCTTTCTTT. Translated, it gives CASSPLGTLPSHTEAFF.

V is TRBV5-5 and J is TRBJ2-7; D unclear. This CDR3 comprises 12 residues. Germline V gene data show CDR1 as SGHKS and CDR2 as YYEKEE (reference sequence). V was clipped by 1 base and J by 4 bases, with 6 bases between them. The CDR3 DNA follows: TGTGCCAGCAGCTTGTTGGAATACGAGCAGTACTTC. This encodes CASSLLEYEQYF.

V is TRBV27 and J is TRBJ1-1; maybe TRBD1 (6 bases). Germline values: CDR1 MNHEY, CDR2 SMNVEV (reference sequence). V was trimmed by 6 bases and J by 3 bases, leaving 17 bases between them. The CDR3 totals 15 residues. In DNA form, the CDR3 reads TGTGCCAGCAGCTTAACGTCGGGACACGACACTGAAGCTTTCTTT. Its protein product is CASSLTSGHDTEAFF.

The CDR3 protein is CASSVEARGGTEAFF. The CDR3, as DNA: TGTGCCAGCAGCGTAGAAGCCAGGGGAGGAACTGAAGCTTTCTTT. V and J are TRBV9 and TRBJ1-1; D is possibly TRBD1 (6 bases). The CDR3 has 15 amino acids. Deletions cut 0 bases from V and 5 bases from J, with 14 bases between. Germline V gene lookup returns CDR1 SGDLS and CDR2 YYNGEE.

The chain uses TRBV18 and TRBJ1-4; 12 nucleotides match TRBD1. The CDR3 is made up of 17 amino acids. Unmatched junction bases numbered 10, after V lost 3 bases and J lost 8 bases. Germline CDR1 KGHSH, CDR2 LQKENI. CDR3 sequence (DNA): TGTGCCAGCTCACCTGGGACAGGGGGCCCACAGGCCGAAAAACTGTTTTTT. Translation: CASSPGTGGPQAEKLFF.

The chain uses TRBV4-1 and TRBJ2-6, with D possibly being TRBD1 (6 bases). CDR1 and CDR2 from the germline V gene are MGHRA and YSYEKL. CDR3 length: 18 amino acids. Trimming cost V 4 bases and J 0 bases, with 16 bases left between them. CDR3 nucleotide sequence: TGCGCCAGCAGCCGGGTGGAACAGGGCATCTCTGGGGCCAACGTCCTGACTTTC. Residues: CASSRVEQGISGANVLTF.

This clone appeared once. CDR3 amino acids: CASSPRGQGPSYGYTF. The CDR3 DNA follows: TGCGCCAGCAGTCCCCGGGGACAGGGACCGTCCTATGGCTACACCTTC. J is TRBJ1-2 and V is TRBV23-1; 9 bases align to TRBD1. TRBV23-1 is filed as an ORF, its function uncertain. This CDR3 region has 16 residues. Trimming cost V 4 bases and J 4 bases; bases outside gene matches: 10.

The J gene is TRBJ1-1, the V gene TRBV12-3 or TRBV12-4; D remains ambiguous. The CDR3 extends over 12 amino acids. V dropped 10 bases and J dropped 4 bases, with 13 bases sitting between them. CDR3 protein: CAIRDGSTEAFF. Here the CDR3 DNA reads TGTGCCATCCGCGACGGGTCCACTGAAGCTTTCTTT.

The chain recombines TRBV6-6 with TRBJ2-1; possibly TRBD1 for D (5 bases). The germline V gene encodes CDR1 MNHNY and CDR2 SVGAGI (reference sequence). Trimming stripped 4 bases from V and 6 bases from J, with 10 bases between. The CDR3 is 13 residues long. The CDR3 DNA follows: TGTGCCAGCAGTTGGACATCCAGCAATGAGCAGTTCTTC. Translated, it gives CASSWTSSNEQFF.